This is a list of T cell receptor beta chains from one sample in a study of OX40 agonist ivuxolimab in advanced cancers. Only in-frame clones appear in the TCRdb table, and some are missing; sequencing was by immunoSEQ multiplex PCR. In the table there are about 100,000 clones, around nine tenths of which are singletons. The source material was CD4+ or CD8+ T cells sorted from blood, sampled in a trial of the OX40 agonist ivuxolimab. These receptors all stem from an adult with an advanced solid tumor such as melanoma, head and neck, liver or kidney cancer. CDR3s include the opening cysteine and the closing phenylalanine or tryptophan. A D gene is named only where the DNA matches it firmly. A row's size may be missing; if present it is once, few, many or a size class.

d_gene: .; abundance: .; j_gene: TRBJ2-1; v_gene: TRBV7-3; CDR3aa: CASSSGQVSYNEQFF; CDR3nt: TGTGCCAGCAGCTCAGGACAAGTCTCCTACAATGAGCAGTTCTTC
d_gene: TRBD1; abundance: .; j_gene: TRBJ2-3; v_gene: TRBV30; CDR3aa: CAWIEGTGKDTQYF; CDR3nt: TGTGCCTGGATCGAAGGGACAGGGAAAGATACGCAGTATTTT
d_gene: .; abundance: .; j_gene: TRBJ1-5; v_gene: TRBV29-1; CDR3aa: CSVEVGAGNQPQHF; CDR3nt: TGCAGCGTTGAAGTGGGGGCGGGCAATCAGCCCCAGCATTTT
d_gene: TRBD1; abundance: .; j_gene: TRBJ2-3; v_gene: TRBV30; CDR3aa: CAATRDRGTDTQYF; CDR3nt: TGTGCCGCTACCCGGGACAGGGGCACAGATACGCAGTATTTT
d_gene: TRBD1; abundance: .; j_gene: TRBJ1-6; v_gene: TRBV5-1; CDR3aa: CASSLDGQGLNSPLHF; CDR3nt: TGCGCCAGCAGCTTGGATGGACAGGGGCTTAATTCACCCCTCCACTTT
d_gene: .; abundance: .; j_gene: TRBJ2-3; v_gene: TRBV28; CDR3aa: CASSSPGSDTQYF; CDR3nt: TGTGCCAGCAGCTCCCCGGGGTCAGATACGCAGTATTTT
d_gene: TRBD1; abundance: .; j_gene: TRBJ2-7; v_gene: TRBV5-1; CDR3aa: CASSRALGQGSYEQYF; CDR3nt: TGCGCCAGCAGCCGTGCCCTAGGACAGGGCTCCTACGAGCAGTACTTC
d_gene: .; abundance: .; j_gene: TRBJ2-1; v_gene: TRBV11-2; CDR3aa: CASSLGFRGEQFF; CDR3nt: TGTGCCAGCAGCTTAGGCTTCCGGGGGGAGCAGTTCTTC
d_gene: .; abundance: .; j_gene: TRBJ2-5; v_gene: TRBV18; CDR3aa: CASSTAAKETQYF; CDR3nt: TGTGCCAGCTCAACGGCGGCCAAAGAGACCCAGTACTTC
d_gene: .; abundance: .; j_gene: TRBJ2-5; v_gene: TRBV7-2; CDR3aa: CASSLVRGGRETQYF; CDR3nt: TGTGCCAGCAGCTTAGTCAGGGGGGGACGTGAGACCCAGTACTTC
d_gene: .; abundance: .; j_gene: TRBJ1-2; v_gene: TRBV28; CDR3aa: CASSPALTRGHGYTF; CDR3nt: TGTGCCAGCAGTCCCGCCCTCACACGGGGGCATGGCTACACCTTC
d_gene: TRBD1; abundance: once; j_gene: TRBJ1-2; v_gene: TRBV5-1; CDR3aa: CASSPTGTVANYGYTF; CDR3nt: TGCGCCAGCAGCCCGACAGGGACAGTAGCTAACTATGGCTACACCTTC
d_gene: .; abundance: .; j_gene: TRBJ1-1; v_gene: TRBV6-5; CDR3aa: CASSYPFDGVGSEAFF; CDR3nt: TGTGCCAGCAGTTATCCTTTTGACGGGGTCGGATCTGAAGCTTTCTTT
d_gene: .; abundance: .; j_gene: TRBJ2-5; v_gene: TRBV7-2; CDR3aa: CASSLVGLVRTQYF; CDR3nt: TGTGCCAGCAGCTTAGTAGGTCTAGTAAGGACCCAGTACTTC
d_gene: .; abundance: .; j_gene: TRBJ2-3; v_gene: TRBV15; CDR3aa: CATSRDGGSDTQYF; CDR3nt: TGTGCCACCAGCAGAGATGGAGGGTCAGATACGCAGTATTTT
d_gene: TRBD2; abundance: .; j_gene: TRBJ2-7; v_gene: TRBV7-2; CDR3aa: CASSFPASGEVAYEQYF; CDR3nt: TGTGCCAGCAGCTTTCCGGCTAGCGGGGAGGTCGCCTACGAGCAGTACTTC
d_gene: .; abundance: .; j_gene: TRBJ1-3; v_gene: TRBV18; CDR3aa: CASSPPNRAVGNTIYF; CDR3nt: TGTGCCAGCTCACCACCGAACAGGGCGGTGGGAAACACCATATATTTT
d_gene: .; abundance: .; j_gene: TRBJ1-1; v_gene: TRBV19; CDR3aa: CASSTLERTEAFF; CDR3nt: TGTGCCAGTAGTACCCTAGAAAGGACTGAAGCTTTCTTT
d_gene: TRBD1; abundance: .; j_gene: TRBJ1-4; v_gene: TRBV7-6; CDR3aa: CASSPGTGQEKLFF; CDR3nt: TGTGCCAGCAGCCCTGGGACAGGACAGGAAAAACTGTTTTTT
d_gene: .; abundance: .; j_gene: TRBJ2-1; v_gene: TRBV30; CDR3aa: CAWSYPAVYEQFF; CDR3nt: TGTGCCTGGAGTTACCCTGCCGTCTATGAGCAGTTCTTC
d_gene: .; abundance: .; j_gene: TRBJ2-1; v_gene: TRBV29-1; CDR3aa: CSHYPGPRGTEQFF; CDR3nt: TGCAGTCATTATCCGGGCCCAAGAGGCACTGAGCAGTTCTTC
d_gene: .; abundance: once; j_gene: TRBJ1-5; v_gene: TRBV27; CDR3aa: CASSLWGPGNGQPQHF; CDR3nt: TGTGCCAGCAGTTTATGGGGCCCGGGCAACGGGCAGCCCCAGCATTTT
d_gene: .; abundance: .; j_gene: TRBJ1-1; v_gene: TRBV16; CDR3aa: CASSRAQGSSEAFF; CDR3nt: TGTGCCAGCAGCCGTGCACAGGGTAGCTCTGAAGCTTTCTTT
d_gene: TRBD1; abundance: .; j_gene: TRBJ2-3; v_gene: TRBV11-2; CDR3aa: CASNSQAGGKYTQYF; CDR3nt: TGTGCCAGCAACTCCCAAGCAGGGGGCAAGTATACGCAGTATTTT
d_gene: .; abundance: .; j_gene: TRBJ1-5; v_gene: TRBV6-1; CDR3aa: CASSEVWGQVGNQPQHF; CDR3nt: TGTGCCAGCAGTGAGGTCTGGGGGCAAGTCGGCAATCAGCCCCAGCATTTT
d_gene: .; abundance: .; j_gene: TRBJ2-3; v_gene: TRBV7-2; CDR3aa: CASSSPQLDTQYF; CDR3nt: TGTGCCAGCAGCTCCCCACAGTTAGATACGCAGTATTTT
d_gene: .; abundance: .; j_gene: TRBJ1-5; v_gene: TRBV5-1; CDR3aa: CASSPTGTENYQPQHF; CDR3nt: TGCGCCAGCAGCCCGACGGGGACGGAGAACTATCAGCCCCAGCATTTT
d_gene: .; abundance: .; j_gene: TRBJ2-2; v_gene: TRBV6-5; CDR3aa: CASSKGDTGELFF; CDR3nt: TGTGCCAGCAGCAAGGGGGACACCGGGGAGCTGTTTTTT
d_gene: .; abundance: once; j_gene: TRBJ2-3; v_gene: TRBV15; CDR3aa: CATSRGADTDTQYF; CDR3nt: TGTGCCACCAGCAGGGGGGCAGACACAGATACGCAGTATTTT
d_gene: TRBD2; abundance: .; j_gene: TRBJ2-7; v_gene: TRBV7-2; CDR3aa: CASSFTSGTSGEQYF; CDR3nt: TGTGCCAGCAGCTTCACCTCCGGGACTAGCGGCGAGCAGTACTTC
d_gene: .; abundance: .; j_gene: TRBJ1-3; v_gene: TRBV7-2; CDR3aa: CASSSGGGLASGNTIYF; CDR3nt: TGTGCCAGCAGCTCGGGCGGGGGATTAGCCTCTGGAAACACCATATATTTT
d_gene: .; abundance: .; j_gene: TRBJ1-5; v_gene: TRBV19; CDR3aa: CASSSWTVTIGDQPQHF; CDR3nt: TGTGCCAGTAGTTCGTGGACAGTCACAATCGGCGATCAGCCCCAGCATTTT
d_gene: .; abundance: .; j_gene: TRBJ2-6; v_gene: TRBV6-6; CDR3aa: CASGQPSGANVLTF; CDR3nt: TGTGCCAGCGGACAACCCTCTGGGGCCAACGTCCTGACTTTC
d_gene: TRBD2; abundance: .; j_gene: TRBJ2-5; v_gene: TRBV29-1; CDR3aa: CSAPSGETQYF; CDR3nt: TGCAGCGCCCCTAGCGGAGAGACCCAGTACTTC
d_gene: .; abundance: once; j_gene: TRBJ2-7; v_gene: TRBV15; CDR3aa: CATSRDISYEQYF; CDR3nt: TGTGCCACCAGCAGAGATATATCCTACGAGCAGTACTTC
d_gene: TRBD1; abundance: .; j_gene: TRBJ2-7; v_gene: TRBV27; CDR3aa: CASSPRTGPINEQYF; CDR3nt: TGTGCCAGCAGCCCCCGGACAGGGCCTATTAACGAGCAGTACTTC
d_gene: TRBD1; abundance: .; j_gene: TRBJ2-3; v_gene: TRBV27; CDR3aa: CASSPGQGSDTQYF; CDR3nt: TGTGCCAGCAGCCCGGGACAGGGGTCAGATACGCAGTATTTT